This TCR beta chain was observed in a study of T cells after yellow fever vaccination (dated by TCRdb to the late 2010s). In the study overall: The SMART-Seq v4 Ultra Low Input RNA kit was used to prepare libraries from fractions with low cell numbers. To follow T-cell clones before and after both primary and booster YFV17D yellow fever vaccination, bulk TCR alpha and beta repertoires underwent longitudinal sequencing. Two healthy male donors, one aged 18 to 29 and one aged 30 to 40 years, were included in the cohort. Blood samples were taken at several timepoints before and after primary and secondary immunization, and bulk PBMC replicates and cell subsets were isolated.

CDR1 and CDR2 were assigned from the germline V gene (reference sequence) as DFQATT and SNEGSKA. The germline ends are 17 bases apart after V is trimmed by 5 bases and J by 6 bases. Counted from cysteine to phenylalanine, this CDR3 has 14 amino acids. Left in the record is the CDR3 DNA by itself, 42 bases read in frame from the first base. Synthesis of TCR cDNA relied on 5'RACE template switching, a step that introduced a universal primer site along with unique molecular identifiers. Priming for cDNA synthesis came from both the TCR alpha and TCR beta constant segments. Library amplification involved two PCR steps, and the second step added sample barcodes and sequencing adapters. Libraries were sequenced on Illumina HiSeq 2500 (2x100 bp) or NovaSeq (2x150 bp). The original methods were these. Demultiplexing of reads and collapsing into UMI consensus sequences were performed with MIGEC, and V(D)J alignment was carried out with MiXCR. Vaccine-responding clonotypes were defined with edgeR using replicate PBMC samples, requiring FDR below 0.01 and a log2 fold change above 5 up to day 15. Each bulk clonotype was labeled CD4 or CD8 based on which sequenced repertoire, CD4 or CD8, contained the clonotype at higher abundance. TCRdb trimmed the raw reads at Q25, called clones with MiXCR and kept productive beta chains. Here each entry gathers all rows of one CDR3 protein and keeps the most common genes and DNA. It is TCRdb's table, rather than the study itself, that gives the V and J calls and clone size. The sample contains around 550,000 distinct CDR3 sequences, 15% to 20% of them found a single time. The top ten constitute roughly an eighth of the sample.

The paper as a whole reports these results and caveats: Most clones expanded after primary vaccination were re-detected after the booster (96% of CD4 and approximately 88% of CD8), suggesting broad memory maintenance. Because abundant contaminating clonotypes from the bulk population could be contained in FACS-sorted repertoires, computational filtering was required. Only two donors were included in the study, so the extent to which the findings can be generalized is limited. A small share of clonotypes occurred in both CD4 and CD8 compartments, likely arising from convergent recombination. Compared with the primary T-cell response, the secondary T-cell response was weaker but faster, peaking on day 5 rather than day 15.

In the paper's terms, the treatment or condition label means: live attenuated yellow fever vaccine strain. At each blood-draw timepoint, two biological replicates of bulk PBMCs were obtained. A standard Ficoll-Paque protocol was used to isolate PBMCs from peripheral blood. TriZol was used to extract RNA from bulk PBMCs, from CD4 and CD8 fractions, and from dextramer-positive and dextramer-negative fractions. About this clonotype: Its binding antigen is unknown. Per-nucleotide qualities are absent, and no much larger clonotype sits a single base away.

The specimen comprised PBMCs, sampled 15 days after the yellow fever booster vaccination. The sequence is built from TRBV20-1 and TRBJ2-1, and TRBD2 may be the D gene, going by 5 matching bases. The TCR comes from a man aged 25 to 40 who received the YFV17D yellow fever vaccine. The DNA sequence is as follows: TGCAGTGCTGGAACGGGATTACCGCTCAATGAGCAGTTCTTC. This sequence encodes CSAGTGLPLNEQFF.